These 8 T cell receptor beta chains share one sample of origin, sequenced in a study of T cells after yellow fever vaccination. One entry per CDR3 protein results from TCRdb running MiXCR on the 5' RACE reads. The table has some 220,000 distinct CDR3 sequences, about 3% seen once; the top ten hold 3.2%. This sample comprised CD4+ T cells sorted from PBMCs, obtained 10 days after the yellow fever booster vaccination. The receptors derive from a man aged 18 to 29 who received the YFV17D yellow fever vaccine.

This clonotype came up many times. The chain combines TRBV20-1 with TRBJ2-3, with TRBD1 as a possible D gene (6 bases). V was shortened by 3 bases and J by 3 bases, with 19 bases between the two germline ends. The CDR3 extends over 16 amino acids. Germline CDR1 and CDR2: DFQATT and SNEGSKA (reference sequence). The CDR3 sequence is CSASIATGLGTDTQYF. CDR3 sequence (DNA): TGCAGTGCTAGCATAGCAACAGGGCTAGGTACAGATACGCAGTATTTT.

The gene calls are TRBV7-2 and TRBJ1-1, with 10 bases aligning to TRBD1. The germline V gene has CDR1 SGHTA and CDR2 FQGNSA. The junction had 9 bases not matched to a gene; V was cut back by 5 bases and J by 0 bases. There are 17 residues in the CDR3. This chain's CDR3 is CASSATGGTRLNTEAFF. CDR3 in DNA: TGTGCCAGCAGCGCGACAGGGGGCACCCGTTTGAACACTGAAGCTTTCTTT.

This clonotype was found many times. The CDR3 DNA sequence: TGTGCCAGCAGCTTCGGACAGGGGGATACTGAAGCTTTCTTT. The encoded protein is CASSFGQGDTEAFF. This chain connects TRBV9 to TRBJ1-1, with 10 bases matching TRBD1. The J segment lost 5 bases and the V segment lost 4 bases, leaving 5 bases of the junction unmatched. This CDR3 has 14 residues. CDR1 and CDR2 from the germline V gene are SGDLS and YYNGEE.

This clonotype was picked up a small number of times. This chain uses TRBV7-3 with TRBJ1-4; possibly TRBD1 for D (6 bases). CDR1 SGHTA and CDR2 FQGTGA come from the germline V gene. V was shortened by 4 bases and J by 11 bases, with 14 bases between the two germline ends. This CDR3 is 13 amino acids long. The CDR3 loop reads CASSWLQGEKLFF. The CDR3 DNA reads as TGTGCCAGCAGCTGGTTACAGGGAGAGAAACTGTTTTTT.

In its sample, this clonotype was seen a few times. This chain uses TRBV30 with TRBJ1-6; 10 bases fit TRBD1. This CDR3 has 14 residues. The ends lost 3 bases at V and 6 bases at J; junction bases unmatched: 2. Germline assignment: CDR1 GTSNPN and CDR2 SVGIG (reference sequence). The DNA for the CDR3 is TGTGCCTGGAGGGGGGACAGGGGTAATTCACCCCTCCACTTT. This translates into CAWRGDRGNSPLHF.

This clonotype showed up just a few times. V usage is TRBV20-1 and J usage is TRBJ1-4; TRBD1 matches at 12 bases. The CDR3 runs to 14 residues. CDR1 DFQATT and CDR2 SNEGSKA come from the germline V gene (reference sequence). V lost 6 bases and J lost 7; bases outside the gene matches: 6. CDR3 sequence reads: CSATGTGGVEKLFF. The CDR3 region has the DNA TGCAGTGCAACCGGGACAGGGGGCGTTGAAAAACTGTTTTTT.

This clonotype showed up just a few times. The V call is TRBV27, the J call TRBJ1-2; D is perhaps TRBD1 (6 bases). In germline, CDR1 is MNHEY, CDR2 SMNVEV (reference sequence). There are 13 residues in the CDR3. Trimming took 2 bases from V and 8 from J, leaving 12 bases between them. The CDR3 nucleotides read TGTGCCAGCAGTTTAGGGCCAGGGGAAGGCTACACCTTC. Translating gives CASSLGPGEGYTF.

This clonotype showed up many times. This chain links TRBV20-1 with TRBJ1-5; unclear D gene. Germline loops: CDR1 DFQATT, CDR2 SNEGSKA (reference sequence). CDR3 length: 13 amino acids. V dropped 3 bases and J dropped 7 bases, with 13 bases sitting between them. CDR3 bases: TGCAGTGCTAGGGGCGGAGCAAAGCAGCCCCAGCATTTT. This sequence encodes CSARGGAKQPQHF.